This T cell receptor beta chain was recorded in a study of blood T cell repertoires in COVID-19. For the study at large: Samples of COVID-19 (acute and convalescent) were obtained from the United States, Italy and Spain. In each case, the material was cDNA or gDNA derived from T cells, B-cell-depleted T cells, or PBMCs.

This clone was observed once. The CDR3 length is 15 residues. Trimming removed 1 base at V and 5 bases at J, with 15 bases between. Germline V gene data show CDR1 as SGHRS and CDR2 as YFSETQ. Authors' processing steps: From reference gene primer amplification, estimates of nucleated cell counts were derived. The assay was immunoSEQ multiplex PCR, and TCRdb's table has in-frame clones only and misses some. V and J calls and clone size follow that table, whereas D and trimming were derived from the DNA. The sample contains roughly 300,000 clones, approximately 82% of which appear only once. Specimen: peripheral blood. The rearrangement uses TRBV5-1 and TRBJ1-2, with a possible D match to TRBD1 (6 bases). This receptor was taken from a woman aged 45-59 years with acute or convalescent COVID-19. CDR3 sequence (DNA): TGCGCCAGCAGCTTGAATGGGGAAGGGGGATATGGCTACACCTTC. This encodes CASSLNGEGGYGYTF.